The clone carrying this T cell receptor beta chain was counted between two and nine times. The data derive from a study of blood T cell repertoires in COVID-19. Study context: COVID-19 samples from acute and convalescent phases originated in the United States, Italy and Spain. Sources were T cells, B-cell-depleted T cells, or PBMCs; the material itself was cDNA or gDNA.

As processed by the authors: Quantification of nucleated cells was approximated via reference gene primer amplification. Assay used: immunoSEQ multiplex PCR; TCRdb lists only in-frame clones, some missing. The DNA gave D and trimming, while V, J and clone size come from that table. The sample lists approximately 68,000 clones; about nine tenths were seen once. This CDR3 region has 16 residues. From germline, CDR1 is SGHAT and CDR2 FQNNGV. J gave up 3 bases and V 6 bases, and 9 bases lay outside the gene matches. This sequence was found in a man aged 45-65 years with active COVID-19. This chain links TRBV11-2 with TRBJ2-1; 9 bases line up with TRBD2. Sequencing input: peripheral blood. CDR3 residues: CASSRRLAGVYNEQFF. CDR3 DNA: TGTGCCAGCAGTCGCCGTTTAGCGGGGGTCTACAATGAGCAGTTCTTC.